This TCR beta chain is from a study of blood T cells in healthy people across ages. This CDR3 comprises 16 residues. The V gene's germline CDR1 is SGHKS and CDR2 YYEKEE (reference sequence). V was clipped by 4 bases and J by 3 bases; unmatched bases: 11. A second roughly 6 to 12 cycle PCR used barcoded and J-beta primers. MiXCR, applied by TCRdb to the 5' RACE reads, yields one record per CDR3 protein. The repertoire holds nearly 800,000 distinct CDR3 sequences, with approximately 53% as singletons. The sequencing input was blood. The chain uses TRBV5-5 and TRBJ2-7; 9 bases are a match to TRBD1. The source of this sequence is a man aged 40-49 years in good health. CDR3 sequence (DNA): TGTGCCAGCAGCCAAACCTTCGGACAGGGGAGCTACGAGCAGTACTTC. Its protein is CASSQTFGQGSYEQYF.